The rows below give T cell receptor beta chains drawn from one sample of a study of T cells in Graves' hyperthyroidism and ophthalmopathy. MiXCR, applied by TCRdb to the multiplex PCR reads, yields one record per CDR3 protein. The sample has 400,000 or so distinct CDR3 sequences; around 15% are singletons. Material: blood. Receptors were obtained from a man over 45 with Graves' ophthalmopathy. Each CDR3 is given with its conserved first and last residue. D genes are given only for firm matches. Size is stated for part of the rows, as once, few or many counts, or as a class when the clone is expanded.

V gene	clone size	J gene	D gene	CDR3 DNA	CDR3 protein
TRBV12-3/TRBV12-4	few	TRBJ2-3	.	TGTGCCAGCAGTCCCGGAAACAGACGGCAGGATACGCAGTATTTT	CASSPGNRRQDTQYF
TRBV7-9	many	TRBJ2-7	TRBD1	TGTGCCAGCAGCCCAAGGACAGGGTTCGACGAGCAGTACTTC	CASSPRTGFDEQYF
TRBV5-5	many	TRBJ2-2	.	TGTGCCAGCAGCTTGAGTTACACCGGGGAGCTGTTTTTT	CASSLSYTGELFF
TRBV29-1	.	TRBJ2-1	TRBD1	TGCAGCGTTCCCCCGGGAGACAGGGGGCGCGGTGAGCAGTTCTTC	CSVPPGDRGRGEQFF
TRBV7-9	.	TRBJ2-3	TRBD2	TGTGCCAGCAGCCTCGGGGGACTAGCGGGACTTGCCAGCACAGATACGCAGTATTTT	CASSLGGLAGLASTDTQYF
TRBV20-1	.	TRBJ2-7	TRBD2	TGCAGTGCTAATCTAGCGGGAAGGTCCTACGAGCAGTACTTC	CSANLAGRSYEQYF
TRBV6-2/TRBV6-3	few	TRBJ2-1	TRBD2	TGTGCCAGCAGTCGGGGGGGTCGGGAGAAGCAGTTCTTC	CASSRGGREKQFF
TRBV28	many	TRBJ2-1	TRBD2	TGTGCCAGCAGTTTACCGACTTGGGGCGGGAGGCGGGATGAGCAGTTCTTC	CASSLPTWGGRRDEQFF
TRBV30	many	TRBJ2-1	.	TGTGCCTGGAGTGGCGTCGGGTACAATGAGCAGTTCTTC	CAWSGVGYNEQFF
TRBV6-2/TRBV6-3	.	TRBJ1-6	TRBD1	TGTGCCAGCAGTTACGAGGGACAGTTGACCGCCGATAATTCACCCCTCCACTTT	CASSYEGQLTADNSPLHF
TRBV19	.	TRBJ2-7	.	TGTGCCAGCCACTCCGGGATCCGCCGTTCCGAGCAGTACTTC	CASHSGIRRSEQYF
TRBV7-9	many	TRBJ2-1	.	TGTGCCAGCAGCTTCCGCGGACTTGAGCAGTTCTTC	CASSFRGLEQFF
TRBV6-1	.	TRBJ1-5	.	TGTGCCAGCAGTCTATCGTCTCGCGATCAGCCCCAGCATTTT	CASSLSSRDQPQHF
TRBV27	.	TRBJ1-5	.	TGTGCCAGCAGTGATGGGCAGGGACATCAGCCCCAGCATTTT	CASSDGQGHQPQHF
TRBV7-9	few	TRBJ1-1	.	TGTGCCAGCAGCTCACCTCGACGGGGGACGAACACTGAAGCTTTCTTT	CASSSPRRGTNTEAFF
TRBV6-1	many	TRBJ1-1	TRBD1	TGTGCCAGCAGACGAGGGACAGGGAACACTGAAGCTTTCTTT	CASRRGTGNTEAFF
TRBV29-1	.	TRBJ2-7	.	TGCAGCGTTGAGGTTAGGTATGGGTCCTACGAGCAGTACTTC	CSVEVRYGSYEQYF
TRBV10-3	many	TRBJ2-2	TRBD2	TGTGCCATCAGTGTTTTAGCGGGATCGAACACCGGGGAGCTGTTTTTT	CAISVLAGSNTGELFF
TRBV20-1	many	TRBJ2-3	TRBD2	TGCTCCCTCGGAGAACTAGCGGGAGTGGGAGATACGCAGTATTTT	CSLGELAGVGDTQYF
TRBV7-6	many	TRBJ2-2	TRBD2	TGTGCCAGCAGCTTATTCGTAGGGACTAGTGTCGGGGAGCTGTTTTTT	CASSLFVGTSVGELFF
TRBV6-1	many	TRBJ1-1	.	TGTGCCAGCAGTGAAAGGTTGGGATTGAAAGCTTTCTTT	CASSERLGLKAFF
TRBV7-6	.	TRBJ2-5	.	TGTGCCAGCAGCCGGAGGGCCGCAGGGGGACAGCAAGAGACCCAGTACTTC	CASSRRAAGGQQETQYF
TRBV7-9	.	TRBJ1-3	.	TGTGCCAGCAGCTTAGACGTCGGAAGCTCTGGAAACACCATATATTTT	CASSLDVGSSGNTIYF
TRBV30	many	TRBJ1-2	.	TGTGCCTGGACCAGAAGGGGGTGGGGCTATGGCTACACCTTC	CAWTRRGWGYGYTF
TRBV9	many	TRBJ2-7	TRBD2	TGTGCCAGCAGCGTAGGCCCGCTAGCGGGAGACGAGCAGTACTTC	CASSVGPLAGDEQYF
TRBV11-2	many	TRBJ2-3	.	TGTGCCAGCAGCTTAACGGGAGTTGGAGCAGATACGCAGTATTTT	CASSLTGVGADTQYF
TRBV3-1	many	TRBJ2-2	TRBD1	TGTGCCAGCACTCCCACGACCGGGACAGGGTCTAGTGAGGAGCTGTTTTTT	CASTPTTGTGSSEELFF
TRBV7-2	.	TRBJ2-1	.	TGTGCCAGCAGCTTAGGGGCGAATGAGCAGTTCTTC	CASSLGANEQFF
TRBV11-3	many	TRBJ1-5	.	TGTGCCAGCAGCTTAGAAGGTGAGGGTCAGCCCCAGCATTTT	CASSLEGEGQPQHF
TRBV7-9	.	TRBJ2-7	TRBD2	TGTGCCAGCAACCCGGGGGGAATAGCGGGAGCTTTGAGCGAGCAGTACTTC	CASNPGGIAGALSEQYF
TRBV27	.	TRBJ2-3	.	TGTGCCAGCAGTTTACAGTTCACAGATACGCAGTATTTT	CASSLQFTDTQYF
TRBV29-1	many	TRBJ2-5	.	TGCAGCGTTGAATATGTAGGAGGGCAGGGTGGAGAGACCCAGTACTTC	CSVEYVGGQGGETQYF
TRBV6-1	.	TRBJ2-7	.	TGTGCCAGCAGTCAAAGGCCGGGACGAAGGACTATTTCCTACGAGCAGTACTTC	CASSQRPGRRTISYEQYF